Below, 2 T cell receptor beta chains from the same sample are listed, as sequenced in a study of T cell responses to AZD1222 COVID-19 vaccine. Sequenced by immunoSEQ multiplex PCR; TCRdb stores in-frame clones only, minus some. This sample carries over 200,000 clones, roughly 94% of them seen once, and the ten largest clones take 1.7%. The material was peripheral blood, obtained 28 days after the second dose of the MenACWY control vaccine. These receptors were collected from an adult who received the MenACWY meningococcal vaccine as a control.

This rearrangement joins TRBV7-8 to TRBJ1-2; 7 bases agree with TRBD1. The length of the CDR3 is 14 residues. The V segment lost 1 base and the J segment 3 bases; nucleotides outside the gene matches: 2. The germline gives CDR1 SGHVS, CDR2 FQNEAQ. CDR3 sequence (DNA): TGTGCCAGCAGCTTAGGACAGGGCGACTATGGCTACACCTTC. Its protein product is CASSLGQGDYGYTF.

The chain links TRBV5-6 to TRBJ2-3; the D is unclear. This CDR3 has 15 residues. The germline V gene encodes CDR1 SGHDT and CDR2 YYEEEE. The V gene lost 4 bases and the J gene lost 1 base, with 13 bases spanning the gap. CDR3 bases: TGTGCCAGCAGCCCGAGGCAGATACGCACAGATACGCAGTATTTT. Its translation is CASSPRQIRTDTQYF.